Sequencing of this T cell receptor beta chain was carried out in a study of blood T cells in healthy people across ages. V was pared by 7 bases and J by 0 bases, with 24 bases between. The germline gives CDR1 SGHTA, CDR2 FQGNSA. This CDR3 spans 18 amino acids. Then a second PCR, running about 6 to 12 cycles, was carried out with a sample-barcoded 5' primer and a J-beta primer mix. A template-switch adaptor that had 12 random nucleotides put a tag on each cDNA molecule. CDR3-containing paired-end reads numbering at least 2.5 million came from each sample. Using its own MiXCR run on the 5' RACE reads, TCRdb lists one record per CDR3 protein. The table includes 1.5 million to 2 million distinct CDR3 sequences, 35% to 50% detected once. This clonotype was detected once.

This receptor was taken from a human donor in good health. The chain uses TRBV7-2 and TRBJ1-2; no clear D gene. The specimen was blood. CDR3 sequence: CASINTNRAIGANYGYTF. CDR3 nucleotides: TGTGCCAGCATCAACACTAATCGGGCGATTGGTGCTAACTATGGCTACACCTTC.